The text below deals with one TCR beta chain. Its antigen remains undetermined. Base qualities are not provided; no much larger clone lies one nucleotide away. The data stem from a study of blood T cell repertoires in COVID-19 (dated by TCRdb to the early 2020s). Concerning the study at large: Samples from collaborators originated in the United States, Italy and Spain and spanned both the acute and convalescent phases of COVID-19. The material from the prospective study consisted of cDNA or gDNA derived from T cells, B-cell-depleted T cells, or PBMCs. Subjects who had been exposed to COVID-19, were actively infected with it, or had recovered from it provided the deeply sampled blood TCRbeta repertoires that made up the dataset. The repertoires were released in a freely available public database intended as a resource for research on the immune response to SARS-CoV-2. Samples came from the ongoing ImmuneRACE study (first 160 participants) plus 1,254 subjects from 6 global collaborators. Nearly every sample came with metadata listing a de-identified subject ID, COVID-19 status, age in years and sex. Where HLA class I and class II types were available, the types were taken from metadata supplied by the sample provider, not from assay-based typing. The research as a whole found: The amount of clinical and demographic metadata varied by source and participant and was provided uncurated.

Collaborating institutions collected whole blood in K2EDTA tubes following their own protocols. For TCRbeta analysis, collaborator samples were shipped as frozen whole blood, as isolated PBMCs, or as DNA extracted from either sample type. TCRbeta CDR3 regions were amplified from genomic DNA using the immunoSEQ Assay, a bias-controlled multiplex PCR. The source study handled its data this way. The number of nucleated cells in each sample was estimated from the amplification of reference gene primers within the assay. To quantify the absolute abundance of each unique TCRbeta CDR3 rearrangement, sequence reads were collapsed and filtered. Productive Simpson clonality was computed per sample as the square root of Simpson's diversity index over productive rearrangements. Drawn from immuneACCESS, this table holds only the in-frame rearrangements with V and J called that TCRdb kept. Clones are partly lost; checked studies trace under half to an unresolved V gene and leave the rest unexplained. The V and J calls and clone size come from that table; D and trimming were worked out from the DNA. Counted in this sample were around 94,000 clones; 70% to 90% of them appeared once. Together, the top ten hold roughly 2% of the sample.

This TCR was sampled from a man aged 45 to 65 with active COVID-19. The material sequenced was peripheral blood.

The DNA sequence is given as TGTGCCAGCAACATACAGTCGCGAAACTATGGCTACACCTTC. This translates into CASNIQSRNYGYTF. Recombination joined TRBV5-4 with TRBJ1-2, with the D gene call left open. The germline V gene (reference sequence) gives CDR1 as SGHNT and CDR2 as YYREEE. V and J lose 6 bases and 2 bases, and a span of 14 bases separates them. The CDR3 sequence holds 14 residues, the cysteine and phenylalanine included. Only the CDR3 region is kept as DNA, spanning 42 bases read in frame from base 1. The full variable domain, with segments outside the CDR3 supplied by the reference TRBV5-4 and TRBJ1-2 proteins, appears as ETGVTQSPTHLIKTRGQQVTLRCSSQSGHNTVSWYQQALGQGPQFIFQYYREEENGRGNFPPRFSGLQFPNYSSELNVNALELDDSALYLCASNIQSRNYGYTFGSGTRLTVV.